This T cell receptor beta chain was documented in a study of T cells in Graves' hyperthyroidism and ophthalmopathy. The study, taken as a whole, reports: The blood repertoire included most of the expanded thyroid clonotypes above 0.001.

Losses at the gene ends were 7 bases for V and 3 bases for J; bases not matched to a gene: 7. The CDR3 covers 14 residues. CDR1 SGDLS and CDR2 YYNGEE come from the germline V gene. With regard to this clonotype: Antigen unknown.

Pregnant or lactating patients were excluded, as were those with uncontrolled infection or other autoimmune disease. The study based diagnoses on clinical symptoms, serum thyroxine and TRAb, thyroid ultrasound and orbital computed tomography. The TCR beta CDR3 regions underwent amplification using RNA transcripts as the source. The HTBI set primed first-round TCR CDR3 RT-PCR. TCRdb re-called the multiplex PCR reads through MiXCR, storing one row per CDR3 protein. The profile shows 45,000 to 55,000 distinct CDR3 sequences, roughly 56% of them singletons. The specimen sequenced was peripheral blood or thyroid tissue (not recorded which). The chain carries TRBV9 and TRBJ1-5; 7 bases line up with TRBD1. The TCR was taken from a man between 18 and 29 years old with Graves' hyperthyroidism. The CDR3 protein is CASSPDRVNQPQHF. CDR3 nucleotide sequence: TGTGCCAGCTCACCCGACAGGGTCAATCAGCCCCAGCATTTT.